The entry below gives a single T cell receptor beta chain sequence along with its context. Its antigen is unknown. One base away there is no much larger clone; base qualities are not given. The data originate from a study of T cell responses to AZD1222 COVID-19 vaccine (dated by TCRdb to the early 2020s). Study-level background: A total of about 230 trial participants underwent TCR sequencing, of whom 200 to 220 received two doses of AZD1222 and about 26 received two doses of the MenACWY control vaccine. Trial participants were enrolled by age into 18-55, 56-69 and 70-plus year subgroups, with approximately 160, 26 and 62 TCR-sequenced participants respectively. Results and caveats for the whole study, not just this receptor: Participants were mostly white British, with more females than males. The authors suggested clonal diversity may have been underestimated. Conclusions about previously exposed vaccinees were limited because only a handful of AZD1222 recipients were SARS-CoV-2 seropositive at baseline. The whole spike protein was spanned by vaccine-associated CD4 TCRs, and dominant responses were seen in regions 160-218 and 743-854. Nearly half of unique spike-specific TCRs reportedly recognized epitopes outside regions mutated in the B.1.351 and B.1.1.7 variants. Because no day 14 peak-response samples were available, repertoires were characterized only after the peak T cell response. The 56-69-year group was small, and its depth increase did not reach significance, likely because of low power. After two AZD1222 doses, both the breadth and the depth of spike-specific TCRs were significantly higher than at day 0 and than in MenACWY recipients.

This specimen's time point label, per the study, means: about 28 days (+/-7) after the second vaccine dose. AZD1222 recipients whose second dose came at about 4 weeks and those whose second dose came at about 12 weeks were combined into one group, since spike-specific TCR depth and breadth did not differ between the two schedules. The vaccinee samples were drawn from two UK trials, COV001 and COV002, one of which was a single-blind randomized controlled phase 2/3 trial testing AZD1222 (ChAdOx1 nCoV-19) in healthy adults. For TCRbeta chain sequencing, PBMC samples were collected from trial participants at day 0 and at day 28 after the second dose. The CDR3 regions of human TCRbeta chains were analyzed by immunosequencing. Regarding the original processing steps: Repertoire TCRs were matched against a reference library of SARS-CoV-2-specific TCRs generated with the MIRA antigen-specificity platform. Breadth meant the fraction of unique TCRs that were SARS-CoV-2-associated, whereas depth meant the fraction of total T cells that were SARS-CoV-2-associated. Using the MIRA data, each spike-specific TCR was mapped to the spike region that the TCR reacts to and placed in a CD4 or CD8 class. Log10-transformed breadth and depth values were compared by one-way ANOVA with Sidak's multiple comparisons tests. The source is immuneACCESS, and TCRdb retained only in-frame sequences with V and J called. Part of the clones is not carried over; for the studies checked, unresolved V genes explain less than half of this, and the remainder is unexplained. The V and J calls and clone size were taken over from that table, and D and trimming were inferred from the DNA. The sample table lists 70,000 to 95,000 clones, 90% to 95% of them with a count of one. The ten top clones hold approximately 10% of the sample.

The CDR3 starts with the cysteine, ends with the phenylalanine, and has 14 residues. The kept DNA is CDR3 alone, 42 bases in frame from the first base. Looking up the germline V gene (reference sequence) yields CDR1 LGHDT and CDR2 YNNKEL. Germline trimming: 4 bases from V, 3 bases from J; junction bases outside gene matches: 3. Sequences were derived from peripheral blood, sampled 28 days after the second AZD1222 dose. Recombination linked TRBV3-1 (or the pseudogene TRBV3-2) to TRBJ1-3, and 7 bases in between align with TRBD1. The receptor comes from an adult who received the AZD1222 COVID-19 vaccine. The sequenced DNA: TGTGCCAGCAGCCGCGGGACAGTTGGAAACACCATATATTTT. Protein translation: CASSRGTVGNTIYF.